The rows below give T cell receptor beta chains drawn from one sample of a study of beta chain features in type 1 diabetes. Profiling relied on immunoSEQ multiplex PCR, and the TCRdb table lists in-frame clones only, not all of them. Among about 350,000 clones listed, about 20% were seen once. Material: naive CD4+ T cells from blood. The receptors originated from a woman between 18 and 30 years old in good health. CDR3s include the opening cysteine and the closing phenylalanine or tryptophan. Each record gives: V gene, clone size, D gene, J gene, CDR3 protein, CDR3 DNA. The D gene is left open where the match is weak. Part of the rows lack a size; the others show once, few, many or a class for expanded clones.

>TRBV30|-|TRBD2|TRBJ2-3
CAWSVPAGGDTQYF
TGTGCCTGGAGTGTACCCGCGGGAGGAGATACGCAGTATTTT
>TRBV7-2|few|-|TRBJ1-1
CASSSSGGLNTEAFF
TGTGCCAGCAGCTCTAGCGGGGGCCTGAACACTGAAGCTTTCTTT
>TRBV7-9|few|TRBD2|TRBJ2-5
CASTPGGREVETQYF
TGTGCCAGCACCCCAGGTGGGCGGGAGGTTGAGACCCAGTACTTC
>TRBV6-1|-|-|TRBJ2-5
CASSESLPSGETQYF
TGTGCCAGCAGTGAGAGTCTACCTAGTGGGGAGACCCAGTACTTC
>TRBV5-1|few|-|TRBJ2-7
CASGGEAYEQYF
TGCGCCAGTGGAGGCGAAGCCTACGAGCAGTACTTC
>TRBV6-5|-|-|TRBJ1-1
CASSPTREFTEAFF
TGTGCCAGCAGTCCCACCAGGGAATTCACTGAAGCTTTCTTT
>TRBV4-1|-|-|TRBJ1-4
CASSQGGIWEKLFF
TGCGCCAGCAGCCAAGGCGGCATATGGGAAAAACTGTTTTTT
>TRBV4-1|-|TRBD2|TRBJ2-7
CASSQVRGAFGLAGEFSYEQYF
TGCGCCAGCAGCCAAGTTCGGGGAGCTTTCGGACTAGCGGGAGAATTCTCCTACGAGCAGTACTTC
>TRBV6-5|-|TRBD1|TRBJ2-4
CASSYHRTGAKNIQYF
TGTGCCAGCAGTTACCACAGGACAGGGGCCAAAAACATTCAGTACTTC
>TRBV4-1|-|-|TRBJ1-5
CASSQGGYGFNSNQPQHF
TGCGCCAGCAGCCAAGGAGGTTACGGTTTTAATAGCAATCAGCCCCAGCATTTT
>TRBV7-9|-|TRBD1|TRBJ1-2
CASSSGQGYGYTF
TGTGCCAGCAGCTCGGGACAGGGCTATGGCTACACCTTC
>TRBV7-9|-|-|TRBJ1-2
CASSLGQGSGYTF
TGTGCCAGCAGCTTAGGTCAGGGGAGCGGCTACACCTTC
>TRBV7-9|few|-|TRBJ2-1
CASSLAKGLEQFF
TGTGCCAGCAGCTTAGCGAAGGGGCTTGAGCAGTTCTTC
>TRBV7-3|-|-|TRBJ1-1
CASSLGRDMEAFF
TGTGCCAGCTCGCTCGGCAGGGACATGGAAGCTTTCTTT
>TRBV15|-|-|TRBJ1-4
CATSRDSANEKLFF
TGTGCCACCAGCAGAGATAGTGCTAATGAAAAACTGTTTTTT
>TRBV30|few|-|TRBJ1-2
CAWAPRNYGYTF
TGTGCCTGGGCCCCGCGGAACTATGGCTACACCTTC
>TRBV7-2|-|-|TRBJ2-5
CASSRDFLETQYF
TGTGCCAGCAGCAGGGACTTCCTGGAGACCCAGTACTTC
>TRBV29-1|few|-|TRBJ2-3
CSVEVGGSDTQYF
TGCAGCGTTGAAGTCGGGGGATCAGATACGCAGTATTTT
>TRBV5-1|-|-|TRBJ2-1
CASSLQRAGNEQFF
TGCGCCAGCAGTCTACAACGCGCGGGGAATGAGCAGTTCTTC
>TRBV30|-|TRBD2|TRBJ2-1
CAWSPYSGGVAEQFF
TGTGCCTGGAGTCCCTATAGCGGGGGGGTGGCTGAGCAGTTCTTC
>TRBV25-1|-|-|TRBJ2-3
CASSGPARADTQYF
TGTGCCAGCAGTGGTCCCGCGAGGGCAGATACGCAGTATTTT
>TRBV18|-|-|TRBJ1-2
CASSPRQDQDGYTF
TGTGCCAGCTCACCAAGGCAGGATCAGGATGGCTACACCTTC
>TRBV5-4|few|TRBD2|TRBJ2-7
CASSLAGGLYEQYF
TGTGCCAGCAGCTTGGCGGGAGGGCTCTACGAGCAGTACTTC
>TRBV9|few|TRBD2|TRBJ2-3
CASSVTSGETDTQYF
TGTGCCAGCAGCGTGACTAGCGGGGAAACAGATACGCAGTATTTT
>TRBV7-2|few|-|TRBJ1-5
CASSLNGGWEPQHF
TGTGCCAGCAGCTTGAACGGGGGGTGGGAGCCCCAGCATTTT
>TRBV30|-|-|TRBJ1-1
CAWSATPMNTEAFF
TGTGCCTGGAGTGCGACACCTATGAACACTGAAGCTTTCTTT
>TRBV7-8|-|-|TRBJ2-7
CASSLGEYRQASYEQYF
TGTGCCAGCAGCTTAGGGGAATACAGACAGGCTAGCTACGAGCAGTACTTC
>TRBV7-2|few|TRBD1|TRBJ2-3
CASSRQGLQYF
TGTGCCAGCAGCCGACAGGGCCTCCAGTATTTT
>TRBV28|few|-|TRBJ1-6
CASSSGSSPLHF
TGTGCCAGCAGTTCCGGGAGTTCACCCCTCCACTTT
>TRBV29-1|-|TRBD1|TRBJ1-2
CSVGDRGTYGYTF
TGCAGCGTTGGGGACAGGGGGACCTATGGCTACACCTTC
>TRBV19|-|TRBD1|TRBJ2-4
CASRGQGAGKNIQYF
TGTGCCAGTAGAGGACAGGGGGCAGGCAAAAACATTCAGTACTTC